A selection of T cell receptor beta chains follows, all from one sample in a study of blood T cell repertoires in COVID-19. Only in-frame clones appear in the TCRdb table, and some are missing; sequencing was by immunoSEQ multiplex PCR. The data show 200,000 to 300,000 clones, roughly 79% seen once. Sequences were obtained from peripheral blood. These TCRs come from a woman older than 75 with COVID-19, enrolled during active disease. The CDR3 runs from the conserved cysteine through the conserved F or W. A D gene is named only where the DNA matches it firmly. Rows may omit the clone size; those that give it use once, few, many or a size class.

cdr3_length: 14
clone_size: -
j_call: TRBJ2-5
v_call: TRBV4-1
d_call: TRBD2
cdr3_nt: TGCGCCAGCAGCAAGCGGGGTGCACAAGAGACCCAGTACTTC
cdr3_aa: CASSKRGAQETQYF

cdr3_length: 13
clone_size: -
j_call: TRBJ2-2
v_call: TRBV6-5
d_call: -
cdr3_nt: TGTGCCAGCAGTTACTCGAACGGGGGGGAGCTGTTTTTT
cdr3_aa: CASSYSNGGELFF

cdr3_length: 19
clone_size: -
j_call: TRBJ2-3
v_call: TRBV28
d_call: -
cdr3_nt: TGTGCCAGCAGTGAGCCCGGACACTTAGGACCTCGGGTCACAGATACGCAGTATTTT
cdr3_aa: CASSEPGHLGPRVTDTQYF

cdr3_length: 15
clone_size: -
j_call: TRBJ2-1
v_call: TRBV11-2
d_call: TRBD2
cdr3_nt: TGTGCCAGCAGCACACGACTAGCGGGAATCAATGAGCAGTTCTTC
cdr3_aa: CASSTRLAGINEQFF

cdr3_length: 15
clone_size: -
j_call: TRBJ2-1
v_call: TRBV29-1
d_call: TRBD1
cdr3_nt: TGCAGCGGGAGGCCGGGACAGGGCTCCTACAATGAGCAGTTCTTC
cdr3_aa: CSGRPGQGSYNEQFF

cdr3_length: 17
clone_size: -
j_call: TRBJ2-5
v_call: TRBV7-7
d_call: TRBD2
cdr3_nt: TGTGCTAGCAGCTCAACGGGACTAGCGGGGGGTGGAGAGACCCAGTACTTC
cdr3_aa: CASSSTGLAGGGETQYF

cdr3_length: 14
clone_size: -
j_call: TRBJ1-1
v_call: TRBV2
d_call: -
cdr3_nt: TGTGCCAGCAGTTCCCAACAGGTGGTCACTGAAGCTTTCTTT
cdr3_aa: CASSSQQVVTEAFF

cdr3_length: 15
clone_size: -
j_call: TRBJ2-1
v_call: TRBV18
d_call: -
cdr3_nt: TGTGCCAGCTCACCACTGGGGGCAGGATACAATGAGCAGTTCTTC
cdr3_aa: CASSPLGAGYNEQFF

cdr3_length: 15
clone_size: -
j_call: TRBJ1-4
v_call: TRBV7-2
d_call: -
cdr3_nt: TGTGCCAGCAGCTTGAGGGCAGGGGCTAATGAAAAACTGTTTTTT
cdr3_aa: CASSLRAGANEKLFF

cdr3_length: 17
clone_size: once
j_call: TRBJ2-1
v_call: TRBV19
d_call: -
cdr3_nt: TGTGCCAGTAGGTCGCTTAAAGCTAGCGAGTTGTACAATGAGCAGTTCTTC
cdr3_aa: CASRSLKASELYNEQFF

cdr3_length: 14
clone_size: -
j_call: TRBJ1-2
v_call: TRBV5-1
d_call: TRBD1
cdr3_nt: TGCGCCAGCAGCTTGGCCGAAGACAGGGGTGGCTACACCTTC
cdr3_aa: CASSLAEDRGGYTF

cdr3_length: 17
clone_size: once
j_call: TRBJ2-7
v_call: TRBV18
d_call: TRBD1
cdr3_nt: TGTGCCAGCTCACAACCACCCGGGACAGGGGATTTCTACGAGCAGTACTTC
cdr3_aa: CASSQPPGTGDFYEQYF

cdr3_length: 14
clone_size: -
j_call: TRBJ1-1
v_call: TRBV13
d_call: -
cdr3_nt: TGTGCCAGCAGCTCCCCCGGGAGTTTCTCTGAAGCTTTCTTT
cdr3_aa: CASSSPGSFSEAFF

cdr3_length: 13
clone_size: once
j_call: TRBJ2-1
v_call: TRBV10-3
d_call: -
cdr3_nt: TGTGCCATGACTAGTTCCCCTACTAATGAGCAGTTCTTC
cdr3_aa: CAMTSSPTNEQFF

cdr3_length: 13
clone_size: -
j_call: TRBJ2-5
v_call: TRBV19
d_call: -
cdr3_nt: TGTGCCAGTAGTTCCGGAGCAAAAGAGACCCAGTACTTC
cdr3_aa: CASSSGAKETQYF

cdr3_length: 12
clone_size: -
j_call: TRBJ2-5
v_call: TRBV5-8
d_call: -
cdr3_nt: TGTGCCAGCAGCGGCCTGAGGGAGACCCAGTACTTC
cdr3_aa: CASSGLRETQYF

cdr3_length: 13
clone_size: -
j_call: TRBJ2-7
v_call: TRBV2
d_call: -
cdr3_nt: TGTGCCAGCGGACTCCGTGCCGCTTACGAGCAGTACTTC
cdr3_aa: CASGLRAAYEQYF

cdr3_length: 13
clone_size: few
j_call: TRBJ2-5
v_call: TRBV6-5
d_call: -
cdr3_nt: TGTGCCAGCTCTCCGGGACTCCAAGAGACCCAGTACTTC
cdr3_aa: CASSPGLQETQYF

cdr3_length: 13
clone_size: -
j_call: TRBJ1-2
v_call: TRBV6-5
d_call: -
cdr3_nt: TGTGCCAGCAGCACAGGTTTCTGGTATGGCTACACCTTC
cdr3_aa: CASSTGFWYGYTF

cdr3_length: 13
clone_size: -
j_call: TRBJ2-7
v_call: TRBV30
d_call: -
cdr3_nt: TGTGCCTGGAGTGCCGGGGGAGCCTACGAGCAGTACTTC
cdr3_aa: CAWSAGGAYEQYF

cdr3_length: 15
clone_size: -
j_call: TRBJ2-1
v_call: TRBV11-1
d_call: TRBD2
cdr3_nt: TGTGCCAGCAGCCCCCAGCGGGGAAGCTACAATGAGCAGTTCTTC
cdr3_aa: CASSPQRGSYNEQFF

cdr3_length: 15
clone_size: -
j_call: TRBJ2-5
v_call: TRBV4-1
d_call: TRBD1
cdr3_nt: TGCGCCAGCAGCCGGTTGGACAGGCCGGAAGAGACCCAGTACTTC
cdr3_aa: CASSRLDRPEETQYF

cdr3_length: 16
clone_size: -
j_call: TRBJ2-2
v_call: TRBV6-6
d_call: TRBD2
cdr3_nt: TGTGCCAGCAGTTATACTAGCGGGAGGAACACCGGGGAGCTGTTTTTT
cdr3_aa: CASSYTSGRNTGELFF

cdr3_length: 11
clone_size: -
j_call: TRBJ2-7
v_call: TRBV30
d_call: -
cdr3_nt: TGTGCCTGGACAGGGGACTACGAGCAGTACTTC
cdr3_aa: CAWTGDYEQYF

cdr3_length: 16
clone_size: -
j_call: TRBJ1-5
v_call: TRBV7-8
d_call: -
cdr3_nt: TGTGCCAGCAGCTTACAGGTCTGGGTCGGCAATCAGCCCCAGCATTTT
cdr3_aa: CASSLQVWVGNQPQHF

cdr3_length: 18
clone_size: -
j_call: TRBJ1-2
v_call: TRBV18
d_call: TRBD1
cdr3_nt: TGTGCCAGCTCACCCCCGGACAGGGAAGGGGGAGGCAAGACCTCCTACACCTTC
cdr3_aa: CASSPPDREGGGKTSYTF

cdr3_length: 18
clone_size: -
j_call: TRBJ2-3
v_call: TRBV24-1
d_call: -
cdr3_nt: TGTGCCACCAGTGATAGCATAACTTCCCCAGGGGTTCCAGATACGCAGTATTTT
cdr3_aa: CATSDSITSPGVPDTQYF

cdr3_length: 16
clone_size: -
j_call: TRBJ2-2
v_call: TRBV18
d_call: -
cdr3_nt: TGTGCCAGCTCACCGAGGCTATTATCGGACACCGGGGAGCTGTTTTTT
cdr3_aa: CASSPRLLSDTGELFF

cdr3_length: 13
clone_size: once
j_call: TRBJ1-5
v_call: TRBV6-5
d_call: -
cdr3_nt: TGTGCCAGCGGACAGTATAGCAATCAGCCCCAGCATTTT
cdr3_aa: CASGQYSNQPQHF

cdr3_length: 14
clone_size: -
j_call: TRBJ2-5
v_call: TRBV6-6
d_call: TRBD2
cdr3_nt: TGTGCCAGCAGTCACGGGGGGGCCGGTGAGACCCAGTACTTC
cdr3_aa: CASSHGGAGETQYF

cdr3_length: 16
clone_size: few
j_call: TRBJ1-5
v_call: TRBV5-6
d_call: TRBD1
cdr3_nt: TGTGCCAGCAGCTCCATGACAGGGCTTGGCAATCAGCCCCAGCATTTT
cdr3_aa: CASSSMTGLGNQPQHF

cdr3_length: 19
clone_size: -
j_call: TRBJ2-7
v_call: TRBV11-2
d_call: TRBD2
cdr3_nt: TGTGCCAGCACCTCGGCCGGGACTAGCGGGTCCCGGGCACTCTACGAGCAGTACTTC
cdr3_aa: CASTSAGTSGSRALYEQYF

cdr3_length: 15
clone_size: few
j_call: TRBJ1-1
v_call: TRBV7-3
d_call: -
cdr3_nt: TGTGCCAGCAGCCTCTCCCCTGGGGCGAACACTGAAGCTTTCTTT
cdr3_aa: CASSLSPGANTEAFF

cdr3_length: 14
clone_size: -
j_call: TRBJ2-7
v_call: TRBV6-5
d_call: -
cdr3_nt: TGTGCCAGCTCCTCCCGGGGAGGCTCCTACGAGCAGTACTTC
cdr3_aa: CASSSRGGSYEQYF

cdr3_length: 14
clone_size: few
j_call: TRBJ1-1
v_call: TRBV5-4
d_call: -
cdr3_nt: TGTGCCAGCAGCTCAGGGAACAGGGCCACTGAAGCTTTCTTT
cdr3_aa: CASSSGNRATEAFF

cdr3_length: 18
clone_size: -
j_call: TRBJ1-1
v_call: TRBV7-9
d_call: TRBD1
cdr3_nt: TGTGCCAGCAGCTTCCACAGGGGGCGGGTGTTCGAGGGCACTGAAGCTTTCTTT
cdr3_aa: CASSFHRGRVFEGTEAFF

cdr3_length: 13
clone_size: -
j_call: TRBJ2-3
v_call: TRBV5-4
d_call: TRBD1
cdr3_nt: TGTGCCACCAGGGGGCATGGCACAGATACGCAGTATTTT
cdr3_aa: CATRGHGTDTQYF

cdr3_length: 16
clone_size: -
j_call: TRBJ1-3
v_call: TRBV4-2
d_call: -
cdr3_nt: TGTGCCAGCAGCCAAGATCATGCAGGGACTGGAAACACCATATATTTT
cdr3_aa: CASSQDHAGTGNTIYF

cdr3_length: 15
clone_size: -
j_call: TRBJ2-7
v_call: TRBV2
d_call: -
cdr3_nt: TGTGCCAGCAGCCTAGGACAATGGACCTCCTACGAGCAGTACTTC
cdr3_aa: CASSLGQWTSYEQYF

cdr3_length: 14
clone_size: -
j_call: TRBJ2-1
v_call: TRBV5-1
d_call: -
cdr3_nt: TGCGCCAGCAGGACTTCCGAAGCCTACAATGAGCAGTTCTTC
cdr3_aa: CASRTSEAYNEQFF

cdr3_length: 14
clone_size: -
j_call: TRBJ1-1
v_call: TRBV5-1
d_call: -
cdr3_nt: TGCGCCAGCAGCTTGACGGCAGGGATGGCTGAAGCTTTCTTT
cdr3_aa: CASSLTAGMAEAFF